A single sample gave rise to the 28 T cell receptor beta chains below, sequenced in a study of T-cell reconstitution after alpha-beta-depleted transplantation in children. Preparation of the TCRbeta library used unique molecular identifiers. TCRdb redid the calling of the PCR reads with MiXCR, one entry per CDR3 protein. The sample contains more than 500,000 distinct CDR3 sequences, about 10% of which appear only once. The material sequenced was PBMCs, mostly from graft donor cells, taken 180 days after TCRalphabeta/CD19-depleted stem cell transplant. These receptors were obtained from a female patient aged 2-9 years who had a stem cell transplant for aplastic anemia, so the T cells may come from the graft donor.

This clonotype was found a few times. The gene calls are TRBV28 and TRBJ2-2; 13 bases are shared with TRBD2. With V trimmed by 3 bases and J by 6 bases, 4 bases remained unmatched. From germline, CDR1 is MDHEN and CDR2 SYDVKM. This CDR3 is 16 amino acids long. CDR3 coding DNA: TGTGCCAGCAGTTTTTTAGGACTAGCGGGAGCCGGGGAGCTGTTTTTT. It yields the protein CASSFLGLAGAGELFF.

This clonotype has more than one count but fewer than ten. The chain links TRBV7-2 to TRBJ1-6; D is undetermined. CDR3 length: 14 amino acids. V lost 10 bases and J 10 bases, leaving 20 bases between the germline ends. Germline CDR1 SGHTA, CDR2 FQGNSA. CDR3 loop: CATVEGRLNSPLHF. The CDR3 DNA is TGTGCCACCGTGGAGGGCCGCTTAAACTCACCCCTCCACTTT. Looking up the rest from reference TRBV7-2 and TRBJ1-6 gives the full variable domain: GAGVSQSPSNKVTEKGKDVELRCDPISGHTALYWYRQSLGQGLEFLIYFQGNSAPDKSGLPSDRFSAERTGGSVSTLTIQRTQQEDSAVYLCATVEGRLNSPLHFGNGTRLTVT.

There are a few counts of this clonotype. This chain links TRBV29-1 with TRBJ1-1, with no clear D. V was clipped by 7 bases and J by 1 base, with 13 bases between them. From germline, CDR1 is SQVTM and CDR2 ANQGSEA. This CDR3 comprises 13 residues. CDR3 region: CSAVPRTNTEAFF. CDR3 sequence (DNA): TGCAGCGCGGTCCCACGGACGAACACTGAAGCTTTCTTT.

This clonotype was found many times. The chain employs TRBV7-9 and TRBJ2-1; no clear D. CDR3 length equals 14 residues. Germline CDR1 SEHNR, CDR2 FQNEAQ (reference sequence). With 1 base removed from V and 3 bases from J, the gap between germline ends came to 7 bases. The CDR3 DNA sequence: TGTGCCAGCAGCTTAGGGGGATACTACAATGAGCAGTTCTTC. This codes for CASSLGGYYNEQFF.

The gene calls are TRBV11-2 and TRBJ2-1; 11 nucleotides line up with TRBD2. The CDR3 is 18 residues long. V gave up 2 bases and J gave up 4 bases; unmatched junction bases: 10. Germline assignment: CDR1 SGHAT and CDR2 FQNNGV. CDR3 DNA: TGTGCCAGCAGCTTAATTGTTAGTAGCGGGAGGGGATACAATGAGCAGTTCTTC. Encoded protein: CASSLIVSSGRGYNEQFF.

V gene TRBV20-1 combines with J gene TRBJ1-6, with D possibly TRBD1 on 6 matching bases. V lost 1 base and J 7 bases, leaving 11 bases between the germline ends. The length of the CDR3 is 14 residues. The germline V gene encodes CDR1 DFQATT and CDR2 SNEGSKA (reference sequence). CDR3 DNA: TGCAGTGCTAGAGTGTTGGGGGCGAATTCACCCCTCCACTTT. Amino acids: CSARVLGANSPLHF.

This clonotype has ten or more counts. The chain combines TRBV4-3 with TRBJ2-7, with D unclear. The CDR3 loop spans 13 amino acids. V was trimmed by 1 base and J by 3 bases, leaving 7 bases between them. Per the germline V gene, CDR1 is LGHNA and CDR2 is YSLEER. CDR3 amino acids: CASSQAQNYEQYF. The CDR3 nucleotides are TGCGCCAGCAGCCAAGCACAGAACTACGAGCAGTACTTC.

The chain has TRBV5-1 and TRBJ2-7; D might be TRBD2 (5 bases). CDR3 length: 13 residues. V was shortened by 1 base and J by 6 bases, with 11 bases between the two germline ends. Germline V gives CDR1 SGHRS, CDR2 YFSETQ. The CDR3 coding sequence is TGCGCCAGCAGCTTGTACACGGGGTTCGAGCAGTACGTC. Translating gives CASSLYTGFEQYV.

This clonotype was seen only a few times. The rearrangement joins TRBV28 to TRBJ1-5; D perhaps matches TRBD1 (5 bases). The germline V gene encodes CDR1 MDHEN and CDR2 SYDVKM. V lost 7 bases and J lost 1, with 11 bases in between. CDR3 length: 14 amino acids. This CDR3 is CASNPGTSNQPQHF. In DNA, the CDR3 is TGTGCCAGCAACCCGGGGACCAGCAATCAGCCCCAGCATTTT.

The CDR3 DNA sequence: TGTGCCAGCAGCTTATTGGGACAGACTTACGGAGAGACCCAGTACTTC. Translating gives CASSLLGQTYGETQYF. The V and J genes are TRBV13 and TRBJ2-5; 7 bases agree with TRBD1. Germline CDR1 and CDR2: PRHDT and FYEKMQ (reference sequence). The CDR3 is 16 amino acids. The junction had 10 bases not matched to a gene; V was cut back by 2 bases and J by 4 bases.

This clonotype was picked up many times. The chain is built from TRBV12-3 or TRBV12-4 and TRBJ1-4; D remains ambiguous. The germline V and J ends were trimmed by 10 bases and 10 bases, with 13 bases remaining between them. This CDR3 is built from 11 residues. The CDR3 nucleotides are TGTGCCATCGCGGCAGCTCGAAAACTGTTTTTT. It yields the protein CAIAAARKLFF.

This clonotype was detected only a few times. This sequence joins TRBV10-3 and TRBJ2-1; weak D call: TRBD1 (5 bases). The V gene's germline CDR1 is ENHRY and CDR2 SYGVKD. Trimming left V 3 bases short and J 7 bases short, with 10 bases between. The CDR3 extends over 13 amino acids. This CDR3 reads CAISDRALNEQFF. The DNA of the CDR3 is TGTGCCATCAGTGACAGGGCTTTAAATGAGCAGTTCTTC.

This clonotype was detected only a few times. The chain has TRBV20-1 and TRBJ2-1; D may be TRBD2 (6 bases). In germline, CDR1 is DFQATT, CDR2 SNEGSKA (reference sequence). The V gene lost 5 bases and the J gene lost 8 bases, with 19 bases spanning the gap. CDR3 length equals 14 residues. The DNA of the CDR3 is TGCAGTGCTCCGGACTACCCCCAGGAAGATGAGCAGTTCTTC. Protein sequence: CSAPDYPQEDEQFF.

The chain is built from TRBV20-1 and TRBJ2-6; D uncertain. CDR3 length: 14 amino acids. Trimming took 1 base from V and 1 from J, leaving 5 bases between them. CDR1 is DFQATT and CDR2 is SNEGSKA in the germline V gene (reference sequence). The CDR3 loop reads CSARADSGANVLTF. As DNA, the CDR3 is TGCAGTGCTAGAGCCGATTCTGGGGCCAACGTCCTGACTTTC.

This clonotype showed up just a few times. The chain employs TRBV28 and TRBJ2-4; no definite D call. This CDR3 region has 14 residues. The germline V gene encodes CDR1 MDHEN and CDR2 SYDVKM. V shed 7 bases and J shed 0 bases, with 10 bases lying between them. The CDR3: CASTPGVAKNIQYF. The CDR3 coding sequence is TGTGCCAGCACCCCAGGTGTAGCCAAAAACATTCAGTACTTC.

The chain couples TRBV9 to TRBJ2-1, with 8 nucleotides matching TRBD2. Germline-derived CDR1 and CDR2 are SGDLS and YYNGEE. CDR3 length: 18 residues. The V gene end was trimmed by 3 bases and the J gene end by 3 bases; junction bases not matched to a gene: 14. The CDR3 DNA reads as TGTGCCAGCAGCGCCCCCCGTCAGGGGACTAGAATCTACAATGAGCAGTTCTTC. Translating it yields CASSAPRQGTRIYNEQFF.

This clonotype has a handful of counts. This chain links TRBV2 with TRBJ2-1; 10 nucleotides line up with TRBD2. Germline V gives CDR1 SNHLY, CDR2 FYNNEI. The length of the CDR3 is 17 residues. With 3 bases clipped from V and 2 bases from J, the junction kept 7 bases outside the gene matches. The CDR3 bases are TGTGCCAGCAGTGACATTAGCGGGAGGATCGCCTACAATGAGCAGTTCTTC. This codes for CASSDISGRIAYNEQFF. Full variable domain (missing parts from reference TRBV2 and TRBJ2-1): EPEVTQTPSHQVTQMGQEVILRCVPISNHLYFYWYRQILGQKVEFLVSFYNNEISEKSEIFDDQFSVERPDGSNFTLKIRSTKLEDSAMYFCASSDISGRIAYNEQFFGPGTRLTVL.

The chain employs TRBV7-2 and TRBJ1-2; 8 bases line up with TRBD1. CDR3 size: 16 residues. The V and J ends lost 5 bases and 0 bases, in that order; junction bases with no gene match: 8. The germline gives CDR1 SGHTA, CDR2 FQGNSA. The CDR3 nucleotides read TGTGCCAGCAGCCGACCAGACAGGGGCACTAACTATGGCTACACCTTC. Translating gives CASSRPDRGTNYGYTF.

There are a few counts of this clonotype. CDR3 residues: CAWSVRLTGDQPQHF. The DNA of the CDR3 is TGTGCCTGGAGTGTACGTTTAACAGGGGATCAGCCCCAGCATTTT. The rearrangement joins TRBV30 to TRBJ1-5; 7 bases line up with TRBD1. Germline V gene lookup returns CDR1 GTSNPN and CDR2 SVGIG (reference sequence). The CDR3 is 15 amino acids. V gave up 0 bases and J gave up 5 bases; unmatched junction bases: 7.

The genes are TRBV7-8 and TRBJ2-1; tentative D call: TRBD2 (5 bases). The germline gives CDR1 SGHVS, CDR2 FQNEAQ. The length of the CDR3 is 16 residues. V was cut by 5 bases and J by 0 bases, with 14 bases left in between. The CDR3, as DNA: TGTGCCAGCAGCAGCCGGACTGCCAGCTCCTACAATGAGCAGTTCTTC. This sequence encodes CASSSRTASSYNEQFF.

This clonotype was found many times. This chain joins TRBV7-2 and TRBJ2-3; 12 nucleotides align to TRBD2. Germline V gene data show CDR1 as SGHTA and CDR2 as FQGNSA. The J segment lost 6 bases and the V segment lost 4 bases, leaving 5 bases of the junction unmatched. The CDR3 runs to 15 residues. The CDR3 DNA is TGTGCCAGCAGCTCCCTAGCGGGAGGGGGGGATACGCAGTATTTT. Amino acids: CASSSLAGGGDTQYF.

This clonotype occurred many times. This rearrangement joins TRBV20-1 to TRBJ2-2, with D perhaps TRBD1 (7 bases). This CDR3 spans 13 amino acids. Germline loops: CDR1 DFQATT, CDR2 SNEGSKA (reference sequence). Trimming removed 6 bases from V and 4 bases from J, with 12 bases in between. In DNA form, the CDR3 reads TGCAGTGCCAGACAGGGAGGCACCGGGGAGCTGTTTTTT. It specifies CSARQGGTGELFF.

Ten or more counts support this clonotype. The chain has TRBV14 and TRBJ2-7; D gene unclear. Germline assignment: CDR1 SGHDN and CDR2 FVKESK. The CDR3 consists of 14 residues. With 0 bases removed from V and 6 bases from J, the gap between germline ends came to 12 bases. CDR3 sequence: CASSQDSVWGEQYV. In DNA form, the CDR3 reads TGTGCCAGCAGCCAAGATTCAGTCTGGGGCGAGCAGTACGTC.

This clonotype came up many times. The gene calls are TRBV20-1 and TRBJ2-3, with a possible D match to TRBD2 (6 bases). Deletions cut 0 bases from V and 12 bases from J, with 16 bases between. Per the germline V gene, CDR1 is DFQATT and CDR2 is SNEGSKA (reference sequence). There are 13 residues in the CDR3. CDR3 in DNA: TGCAGTGCTAGAGATATACTAGCCCACGATCAGTATTTT. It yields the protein CSARDILAHDQYF.

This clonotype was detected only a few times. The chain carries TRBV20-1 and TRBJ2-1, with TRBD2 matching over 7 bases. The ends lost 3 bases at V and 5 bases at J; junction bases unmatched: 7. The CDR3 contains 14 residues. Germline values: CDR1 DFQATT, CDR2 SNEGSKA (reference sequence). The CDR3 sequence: CSARSGGRDNEQFF. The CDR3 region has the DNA TGCAGTGCTAGGTCGGGGGGTAGGGACAATGAGCAGTTCTTC.

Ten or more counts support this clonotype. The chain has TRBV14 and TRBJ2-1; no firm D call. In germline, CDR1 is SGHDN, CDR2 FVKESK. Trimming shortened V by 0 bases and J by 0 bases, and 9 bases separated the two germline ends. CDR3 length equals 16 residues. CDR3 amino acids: CASSQERSISYNEQFF. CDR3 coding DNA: TGTGCCAGCAGCCAAGAACGATCGATCTCCTACAATGAGCAGTTCTTC.

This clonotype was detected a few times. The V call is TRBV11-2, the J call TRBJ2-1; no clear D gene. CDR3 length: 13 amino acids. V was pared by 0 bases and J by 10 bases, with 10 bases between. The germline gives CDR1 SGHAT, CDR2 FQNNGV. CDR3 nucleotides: TGTGCCAGCAGCTTAGATCCCAAATCAGAGCAGTTCTTC. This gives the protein CASSLDPKSEQFF.

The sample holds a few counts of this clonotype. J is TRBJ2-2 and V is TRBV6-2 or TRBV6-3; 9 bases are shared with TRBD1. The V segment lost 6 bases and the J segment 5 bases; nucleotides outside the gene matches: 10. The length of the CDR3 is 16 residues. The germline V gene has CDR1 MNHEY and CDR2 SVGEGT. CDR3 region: CASRRTGQGRTGELFF. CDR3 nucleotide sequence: TGTGCCAGCAGAAGGACCGGACAGGGGAGGACCGGGGAGCTGTTTTTT.